These T cell receptor beta chains were read from a single sample in a study of vaccination and CD4 T cells after COVID-19. The antigens of these receptors remain unknown. TCRdb reanalysed the PCR reads using MiXCR and keeps one entry per CDR3 protein. The data show about 11,000 distinct CDR3 sequences, roughly half seen once. The sample taken for sequencing was CD4+ T cells from blood, cultured in vitro. These receptors were collected from a human donor who had recovered from COVID-19. Each CDR3 is given without its conserved first and last residue.

CDR3 protein: SAPRVAGLPYNEQF
V gene: TRBV20-1
J gene: TRBJ2-1

CDR3 protein: ASRMGSLGELF
V gene: TRBV7-9
J gene: TRBJ2-2

CDR3 protein: SASFGGANTGELF
V gene: TRBV20-1
J gene: TRBJ2-2

CDR3 protein: ASSFEGNTGELF
V gene: TRBV12-3/TRBV12-4
J gene: TRBJ2-2

CDR3 protein: ASSKGETQY
V gene: TRBV21-1
J gene: TRBJ2-5

CDR3 protein: ASSQTNSPLH
V gene: TRBV4-3
J gene: TRBJ1-6

CDR3 protein: ASSRTGGTGELF
V gene: TRBV4-3
J gene: TRBJ2-2

CDR3 protein: SARGRGGDNEQF
V gene: TRBV20-1
J gene: TRBJ2-1

CDR3 protein: ASRRTSGYEQY
V gene: TRBV28
J gene: TRBJ2-7

CDR3 protein: ASSTDRATYGYT
V gene: TRBV19
J gene: TRBJ1-2

CDR3 protein: SAGVGGRTEAF
V gene: TRBV20-1
J gene: TRBJ1-1

CDR3 protein: ASSLNPGPGGELF
V gene: TRBV7-3
J gene: TRBJ2-2

CDR3 protein: ASSQQGVTEAF
V gene: TRBV7-3
J gene: TRBJ1-1

CDR3 protein: SAENGMADTQY
V gene: TRBV20-1
J gene: TRBJ2-3

CDR3 protein: ASGGRTGLIGNQPQH
V gene: TRBV28
J gene: TRBJ1-5

CDR3 protein: ASSYSGSGANVLT
V gene: TRBV7-2
J gene: TRBJ2-6

CDR3 protein: ASSVGRTGGDEQY
V gene: TRBV7-9
J gene: TRBJ2-7

CDR3 protein: ASSIGTDYGYT
V gene: TRBV28
J gene: TRBJ1-2

CDR3 protein: ASSLLGQGATDTQY
V gene: TRBV5-1
J gene: TRBJ2-3

CDR3 protein: ASSLRATGWNTEAF
V gene: TRBV7-6
J gene: TRBJ1-1

CDR3 protein: ASRDDGDTGELF
V gene: TRBV2
J gene: TRBJ2-2

CDR3 protein: SANSDIQETQY
V gene: TRBV20-1
J gene: TRBJ2-5

CDR3 protein: ASSLSGTKNTEAF
V gene: TRBV5-1
J gene: TRBJ1-1

CDR3 protein: SARGASGRYEQY
V gene: TRBV20-1
J gene: TRBJ2-7

CDR3 protein: ASSAGFWTSGRGGETQY
V gene: TRBV6-1
J gene: TRBJ2-5

CDR3 protein: ASSVTSVANTGELF
V gene: TRBV7-3
J gene: TRBJ2-2